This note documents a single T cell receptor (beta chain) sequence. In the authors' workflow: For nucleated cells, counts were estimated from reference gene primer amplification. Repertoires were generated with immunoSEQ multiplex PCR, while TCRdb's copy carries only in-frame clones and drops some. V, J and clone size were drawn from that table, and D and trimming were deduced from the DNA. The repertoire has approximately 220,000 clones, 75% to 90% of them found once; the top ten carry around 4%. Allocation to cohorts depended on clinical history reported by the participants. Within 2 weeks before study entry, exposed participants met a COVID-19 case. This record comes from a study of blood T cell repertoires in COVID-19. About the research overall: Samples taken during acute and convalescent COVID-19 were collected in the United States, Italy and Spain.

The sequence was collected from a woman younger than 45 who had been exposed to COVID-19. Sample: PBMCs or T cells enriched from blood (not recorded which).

For the CDR3, the DNA is TGCGCCAGCAGTCAATCGGACTCGCGACAGGGGGCCCCCTGGCCCGGAGGGGCCAACGTCCTGACTTTC. This translates into CASSQSDSRQGAPWPGGANVLTF. The chain is built from TRBV23-1 and TRBJ2-6, with 10 bases aligning to TRBD1. TRBV23-1 counts as an open reading frame of uncertain function. The CDR3 consists of 23 residues. Germline trimming cut 0 bases from V and 4 bases from J; bases unmatched to any gene: 21.